This passage covers 5 T cell receptor beta chains from one sample sequenced in a study of T cells in tuberculosis. Repertoires were generated with immunoSEQ multiplex PCR, while TCRdb's copy carries only in-frame clones and drops some. Of some 31,000 clones detected, approximately 90% appear once; the ten largest clones hold roughly 2%. Specimen: PBMCs. The origin of the receptors is a donor aged 5-35 years with latent tuberculosis or without tuberculosis infection.

This sequence joins TRBV30 and TRBJ1-6, with D unresolved. Deletions cut 4 bases from V and 0 bases from J, with 19 bases between. The CDR3 covers 18 residues. Germline loops: CDR1 GTSNPN, CDR2 SVGIG (reference sequence). CDR3 sequence reads: CAWKDSWWSSSYNSPLHF. The CDR3 nucleotides are TGTGCCTGGAAGGACTCGTGGTGGTCGAGCTCCTATAATTCACCCCTCCACTTT.

This chain uses TRBV7-6 with TRBJ1-1; TRBD1 aligns across 7 bases. Germline loops: CDR1 SGHVS, CDR2 FNYEAQ. The CDR3 runs 15 residues. Trimming cost V 4 bases and J 0 bases; bases outside gene matches: 5. The CDR3: CASSSTGIMNTEAFF. The CDR3 region has the DNA TGTGCCAGCAGCTCGACAGGGATCATGAACACTGAAGCTTTCTTT.

V and J are TRBV28 and TRBJ2-7, with TRBD1 matching over 9 bases. The V gene end was trimmed by 7 bases and the J gene end by 4 bases; junction bases not matched to a gene: 11. Germline V lookup: CDR1 MDHEN, CDR2 SYDVKM. The CDR3 is 15 residues long. Here the CDR3 DNA reads TGTGCCAGCACCCAATCCGGGACAGGGAAATACGAGCAGTACTTC. Residues: CASTQSGTGKYEQYF.

This clone was detected only once. The chain employs TRBV6-5 and TRBJ1-2; D uncertain. Germline CDR1 reads MNHEY; CDR2 reads SVGAGI. Trimming removed 6 bases at V and 3 bases at J, with 20 bases between. This CDR3 comprises 16 residues. CDR3 DNA sequence: TGTGCCAGCAGCTACCGGGTCCAGAACACGTACTATGGCTACACCTTC. Its translation is CASSYRVQNTYYGYTF.

This clone occurred once. The V call is TRBV15, the J call TRBJ2-6; TRBD1 matches 10 bases. V dropped 1 base and J dropped 2; count of bases not matched to a gene: 11. Germline V CDR1 and CDR2: LNHNV, YYDKDF (reference sequence). The CDR3 runs to 20 residues. CDR3 loop: CATSRGTHDRGQTGANVLTF. The CDR3 coding sequence is TGTGCCACCAGCAGAGGGACACATGACAGGGGGCAAACTGGGGCCAACGTCCTGACTTTC.